The rows below give T cell receptor beta chains drawn from one sample of a study of CD8+CD57+ T cells in acquired aplastic anemia. TCRdb reprocessed the reads via MiXCR and lists one record per CDR3 protein. Among 75,000 to 80,000 distinct CDR3 sequences listed, roughly 72% were seen once. The source material was sorted CD4+, CD8+, or CD8+CD57+ T cells (not recorded which) from PBMCs. Every receptor here comes from a human donor with aplastic anemia. CDR3s include the opening cysteine and the closing phenylalanine or tryptophan. The D gene is left open where the match is weak. The listing skips clone size in some rows; elsewhere it reads once, few, many or a size class.

D,size,J,V,CDR3,DNA
TRBD1,NA,TRBJ2-7,TRBV25-1,CASSEPGRDRGYEQYF,TGTGCCAGCAGTGAGCCCGGCCGGGACAGGGGCTACGAGCAGTACTTC
NA,NA,TRBJ2-7,TRBV2,CASITGTEPYEQYF,TGTGCCAGCATTACAGGGACGGAGCCCTACGAGCAGTACTTC
TRBD1,once,TRBJ1-5,TRBV11-1,CASSSITGQGAGSNQPQHF,TGTGCCAGCAGCAGCATTACGGGACAGGGGGCAGGGAGCAATCAGCCCCAGCATTTT
TRBD2,NA,TRBJ2-7,TRBV24-1,CATSDWTSGGVDEQYF,TGTGCCACCAGTGATTGGACTAGCGGAGGGGTGGACGAGCAGTACTTC
NA,few,TRBJ1-1,TRBV7-9,CASSLGVTEAFF,TGTGCCAGCAGCTTAGGCGTCACTGAAGCTTTCTTT
NA,NA,TRBJ2-7,TRBV19,CASSIGAESYEQYF,TGTGCCAGTAGTATAGGAGCGGAGTCCTACGAGCAGTACTTC
NA,NA,TRBJ1-3,TRBV29-1,CSVGNSGNTIYF,TGCAGCGTTGGGAATTCTGGAAACACCATATATTTT
NA,NA,TRBJ2-4,TRBV5-1,CASSLETPGDIQYF,TGCGCCAGCAGCTTGGAAACTCCAGGCGACATTCAGTACTTC
NA,NA,TRBJ1-1,TRBV29-1,CSAAGGGDTEAFF,TGCAGCGCCGCTGGGGGTGGGGACACTGAAGCTTTCTTT
NA,NA,TRBJ2-1,TRBV24-1,CATSDFNGNEQFF,TGTGCCACCAGTGATTTCAATGGGAATGAGCAGTTCTTC
NA,once,TRBJ1-6,TRBV20-1,CSAKRQTGGNSPLHF,TGCAGTGCCAAGCGTCAAACTGGGGGGAATTCACCCCTCCACTTT
TRBD2,NA,TRBJ2-1,TRBV9,CASSVGTSGSYNEQFF,TGTGCCAGCAGCGTCGGAACTAGCGGCTCCTACAATGAGCAGTTCTTC
NA,NA,TRBJ1-6,TRBV12-3/TRBV12-4,CATTFQRKASPLHF,TGTGCCACCACGTTTCAAAGAAAGGCTTCACCCCTCCACTTT
NA,NA,TRBJ1-1,TRBV10-3,CAISESREMVTEAFF,TGTGCCATCAGTGAGTCGAGGGAGATGGTGACTGAAGCTTTCTTT
TRBD2,NA,TRBJ2-7,TRBV4-1,CASSPREGAYEQYF,TGCGCCAGCAGCCCCCGGGAGGGGGCCTACGAGCAGTACTTC
TRBD2,once,TRBJ2-7,TRBV5-6,CASSSPTSGRYEQYF,TGTGCCAGCAGCTCACCGACTAGCGGGAGGTACGAGCAGTACTTC
TRBD1,NA,TRBJ2-3,TRBV19,CASEGQNTDTQYF,TGTGCCAGCGAGGGACAGAACACAGATACGCAGTATTTT
NA,NA,TRBJ2-7,TRBV15,CATSRTGTNYEQYF,TGTGCCACCAGCAGAACCGGGACCAACTACGAGCAGTACTTC
NA,NA,TRBJ2-7,TRBV7-9,CASSLSQQEQYF,TGTGCCAGCAGCTTGTCACAGCAAGAGCAGTACTTC
TRBD1,NA,TRBJ1-6,TRBV10-1,CASTMTGANSPLYF,TGCGCCAGCACTATGACAGGGGCAAATTCACCCCTCTACTTT
TRBD2,once,TRBJ2-5,TRBV4-2,CASSLGTSGGQNQETQYF,TGTGCCAGCAGCCTTGGGACTAGCGGCGGCCAAAACCAAGAGACCCAGTACTTC
TRBD1,many,TRBJ2-7,TRBV14,CASSQDLTQGGPSYEQYF,TGTGCCAGCAGCCAAGATCTCACACAGGGGGGCCCGTCCTACGAGCAGTACTTC
TRBD2,few,TRBJ2-7,TRBV15,CATSRDPAGLVHEQYF,TGTGCCACCAGCAGAGATCCCGCGGGACTAGTCCACGAGCAGTACTTC
NA,NA,TRBJ1-5,TRBV20-1,CSASSVNQPQHF,TGCAGTGCTAGTAGTGTTAATCAGCCCCAGCATTTT
NA,NA,TRBJ2-7,TRBV25-1,CASSEGFEQYF,TGTGCCAGCAGTGAGGGTTTCGAACAGTACTTC
NA,NA,TRBJ1-2,TRBV19,CASSGGHYGYTF,TGTGCCTCAAGCGGGGGTCACTATGGCTACACCTTC
NA,NA,TRBJ1-5,TRBV10-3,CACRESGDSNQPQHF,TGTGCCTGCAGGGAGTCCGGGGATAGCAATCAGCCCCAGCATTTT
NA,NA,TRBJ2-5,TRBV2,CASSLGSQYQETQYF,TGTGCCAGCAGTTTGGGCAGTCAGTACCAAGAGACCCAGTACTTC
NA,NA,TRBJ1-2,TRBV9,CASSSGVGSYGYTF,TGTGCCAGCAGCTCAGGGGTGGGTTCCTATGGCTATACCTTC
TRBD1,NA,TRBJ2-7,TRBV7-9,CASSLGQGVTYEQYF,TGTGCCAGCAGCCTGGGACAGGGGGTGACCTACGAGCAGTACTTC
NA,NA,TRBJ2-5,TRBV10-3,CAISEGLTSQETQYF,TGTGCCATCAGTGAAGGGTTGACTAGCCAAGAGACCCAGTACTTC
NA,NA,TRBJ2-5,TRBV24-1,CATSDAGARQETQYF,TGTGCCACCAGTGATGCCGGGGCCAGGCAAGAGACCCAGTACTTC
NA,NA,TRBJ2-5,TRBV20-1,CSARDPGGGETQYF,TGCAGTGCTAGAGATCCTGGGGGCGGGGAGACCCAGTACTTC
TRBD2,few,TRBJ2-7,TRBV2,CASSSRAGILYEQYF,TGTGCCAGCAGCTCGCGAGCGGGGATCCTCTACGAGCAGTACTTC
NA,NA,TRBJ2-7,TRBV11-2,CASSLASSDEQYF,TGTGCCAGCAGCTTAGCCTCGAGCGACGAGCAGTACTTC
NA,NA,TRBJ2-7,TRBV10-3,CAISDKPRGDPSYEQYF,TGTGCCATCAGTGATAAGCCCAGGGGTGACCCCTCCTACGAGCAGTACTTC
NA,NA,TRBJ2-5,TRBV5-1,CASSQETGLGTQYF,TGCGCCAGCAGCCAGGAGACAGGCCTAGGGACCCAGTACTTC
NA,few,TRBJ2-7,TRBV6-1,CASRPRDTYYEQYF,TGTGCCAGCAGACCCCGGGACACCTACTACGAGCAGTACTTC
TRBD1,once,TRBJ1-1,TRBV5-1,CASSFDRVSMNTEAFF,TGCGCCAGCAGCTTCGACAGGGTGTCCATGAACACTGAAGCTTTCTTT
TRBD1,NA,TRBJ1-2,TRBV19,CASSARQGGGYTF,TGTGCCAGTAGTGCAAGACAGGGCGGGGGCTACACCTTC
TRBD1,NA,TRBJ1-1,TRBV2,CASSAGTGRGNTEAFF,TGTGCCAGCAGCGCCGGGACAGGGCGAGGGAACACTGAAGCTTTCTTT
NA,NA,TRBJ2-1,TRBV12-3/TRBV12-4,CASSRELREHEQFF,TGTGCCAGCAGCCGCGAATTGAGGGAGCATGAGCAGTTCTTC
NA,NA,TRBJ2-1,TRBV19,CASSLDEAWVGYEQFF,TGTGCCAGTAGCCTTGATGAGGCCTGGGTGGGCTATGAGCAGTTCTTC
NA,once,TRBJ2-2,TRBV7-6,CASSPNGGRGELFF,TGTGCCAGCAGCCCAAACGGAGGTCGGGGGGAGCTGTTTTTT
TRBD1,many,TRBJ2-7,TRBV7-9,CASSYLTGGSEQYF,TGTGCCAGCAGTTACCTGACAGGGGGAAGCGAGCAGTACTTC
NA,NA,TRBJ1-1,TRBV12-3/TRBV12-4,CASRIQGGSTEAFF,TGTGCCAGCAGGATACAGGGAGGAAGTACTGAAGCTTTCTTT
NA,many,TRBJ2-3,TRBV5-1,CASSSGLPIRDTQYF,TGCGCCAGCAGCTCAGGACTACCGATTCGAGATACGCAGTATTTT
NA,NA,TRBJ2-2,TRBV20-1,CSARDLGKNTGELFF,TGCAGTGCTAGAGATTTGGGCAAGAACACCGGGGAGCTGTTTTTT
TRBD1,NA,TRBJ1-2,TRBV12-3/TRBV12-4,CASAWDDRETNYGYTF,TGTGCCAGCGCGTGGGATGACAGGGAGACTAACTATGGCTACACCTTC
NA,few,TRBJ2-2,TRBV24-1,CATSDLVADTGELFF,TGTGCCACCAGTGATTTAGTGGCAGACACCGGGGAGCTGTTTTTT
NA,NA,TRBJ1-1,TRBV10-3,CAISEGGMNTEAFF,TGTGCCATCAGTGAGGGGGGGATGAACACTGAAGCTTTCTTT
TRBD1,NA,TRBJ2-3,TRBV19,CASGIDTGGFDTQYF,TGTGCCAGTGGTATTGACACAGGGGGCTTTGATACGCAGTATTTT